This T cell receptor beta chain derives from a study of blood T cell repertoires in COVID-19 (dated by TCRdb to 2018 to 2020). The study in broad terms: Samples from collaborators originated in the United States, Italy and Spain and spanned both the acute and convalescent phases of COVID-19. The prospective study material was composed of cDNA or gDNA derived from T cells, B-cell-depleted T cells, or PBMCs. Subjects who had been exposed to COVID-19, were actively infected with it, or had recovered from it provided the deeply sampled blood TCRbeta repertoires that made up the dataset. A freely available public database, intended as a resource for researchers studying the immune response to SARS-CoV-2, is where the repertoires were released. Samples were obtained from the ongoing ImmuneRACE study (first 160 participants) and from 1,254 subjects provided by 6 global collaborators. Sample metadata almost always included a de-identified subject ID, COVID-19 status, age in years and sex. Where HLA class I and class II types were available, the types were taken from metadata supplied by the sample provider, not from assay-based typing. Overall study results and their limits: The quantity of clinical and demographic metadata differed by source and by participant and was supplied without curation.

TCRbeta CDR3 regions were amplified from genomic DNA by means of the immunoSEQ Assay, a bias-controlled multiplex PCR. The paper's data handling went like this. The number of nucleated cells in each sample was estimated by amplification of reference gene primers within the assay. To quantify the absolute abundance of each unique TCRbeta CDR3 rearrangement, sequence reads were collapsed and filtered. For each sample, productive Simpson clonality was calculated as the square root of Simpson's diversity index over productive rearrangements. Not all clones reach the TCRdb copy of this immuneACCESS table, which keeps in-frame sequences only. Checked studies attribute under half of the gap to unresolved V genes and leave the rest unexplained. V and J calls and clone size come straight from that table; D and trimming were deduced from the DNA. This sample has about 130,000 clones in its table, and 84% of those were observed once. Approximately 12% of the sample is held by the ten biggest clonotypes.

The germline ends are 8 bases apart after V is trimmed by 0 bases and J by 3 bases. The CDR3 runs 15 amino acids, cysteine and phenylalanine included. Of all the DNA, just the CDR3 is kept, 45 bases in frame from base 1. For CDR1 and CDR2, the germline V gene (reference sequence) lists LNHNV and YYDKDF. Whole blood was collected in K2EDTA tubes by collaborating institutions according to the institutions' own protocols. Collaborator samples were shipped for TCRbeta analysis as frozen whole blood, isolated PBMCs, or DNA extracted from either sample type. A note on this clone: Which antigen it targets is not known. Qualities for individual bases were not recorded, and no much larger clone is one base off.

The receptor was isolated from a woman aged 55-70 years with acute or convalescent COVID-19. Sequencing was performed on peripheral blood. The chain couples TRBV15 to TRBJ1-4; the D gene cannot be named for sure. In nucleotides, the sequence is TGTGCCACCAGCAGAGATCGAACAGCTAATGAAAAACTGTTTTTT. This translates into CATSRDRTANEKLFF.